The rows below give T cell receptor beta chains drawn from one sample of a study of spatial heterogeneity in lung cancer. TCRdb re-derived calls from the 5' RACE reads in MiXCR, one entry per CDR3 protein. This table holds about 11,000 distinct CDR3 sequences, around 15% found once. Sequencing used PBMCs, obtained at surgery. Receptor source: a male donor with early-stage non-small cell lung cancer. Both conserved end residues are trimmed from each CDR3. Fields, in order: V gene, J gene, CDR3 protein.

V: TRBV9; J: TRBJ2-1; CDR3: ASSVLPSGSPNEQF
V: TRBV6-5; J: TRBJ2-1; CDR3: ASSPLLAGTGMNEQF
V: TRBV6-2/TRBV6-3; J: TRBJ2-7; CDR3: ASNLGVQLFSYEQY
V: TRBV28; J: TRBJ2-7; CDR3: ASSLGGKEQY
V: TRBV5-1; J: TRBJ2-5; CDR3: ASSLSSALQETQY
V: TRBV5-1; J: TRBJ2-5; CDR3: ASSRDRDQETQY
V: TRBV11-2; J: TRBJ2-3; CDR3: ASSLVGSGQAGTDTQY
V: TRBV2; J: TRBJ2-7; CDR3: ASSEWGGTGDYEQY
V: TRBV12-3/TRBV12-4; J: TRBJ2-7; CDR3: ASSIGGAGHEQY
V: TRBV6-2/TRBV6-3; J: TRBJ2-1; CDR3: ASSRLAGGPDNEQF
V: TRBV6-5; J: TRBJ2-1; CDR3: ATRKTFYNEQF
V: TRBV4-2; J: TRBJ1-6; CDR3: ASSQGLPGQGNSPLH
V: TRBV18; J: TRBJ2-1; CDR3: ASSPGLAHEQF
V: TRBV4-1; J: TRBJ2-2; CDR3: ASSQEGMGPNTGELF
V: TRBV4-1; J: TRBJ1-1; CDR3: ASSLSANTEAF
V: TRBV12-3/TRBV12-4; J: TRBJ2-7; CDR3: ASSLLAGEYEQY
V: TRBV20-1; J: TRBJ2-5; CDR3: SARLDSPETQY
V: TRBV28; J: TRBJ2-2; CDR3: ASMGGELF
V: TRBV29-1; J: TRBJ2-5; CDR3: SDWTIKETQY
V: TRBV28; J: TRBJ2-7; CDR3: ASSFPRTGYSVYEQY
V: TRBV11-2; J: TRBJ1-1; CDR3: ASSFNMEVGTEAF
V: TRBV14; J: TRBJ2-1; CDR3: ASSLAGGGYNEQF
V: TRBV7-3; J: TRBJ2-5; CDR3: ASSPLGPETQY
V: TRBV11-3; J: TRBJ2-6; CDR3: ASSNYRVSGANVLT
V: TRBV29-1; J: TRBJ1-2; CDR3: SVARGGNYGYT
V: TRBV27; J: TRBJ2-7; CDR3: ASSLGTGVYEQY
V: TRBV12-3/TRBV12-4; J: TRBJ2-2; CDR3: ASTRAGGTGELF
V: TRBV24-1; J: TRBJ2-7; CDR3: ATAGVRGEQY
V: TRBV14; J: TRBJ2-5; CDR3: ASSQEGISRETQY
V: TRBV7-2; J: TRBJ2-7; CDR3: ASSLARIPYEQY
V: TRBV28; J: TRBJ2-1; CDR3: ASSSPGRVHEQF
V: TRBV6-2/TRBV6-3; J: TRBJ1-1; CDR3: ASSYALHHPHEAF
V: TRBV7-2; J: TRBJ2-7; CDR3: ASSSYLDSYEQY
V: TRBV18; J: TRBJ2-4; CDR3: ASSQPGWLTKNIQY
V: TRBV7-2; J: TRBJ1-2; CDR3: ASSLGPGRNYGYT
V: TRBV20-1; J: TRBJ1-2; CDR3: SAQEANYGYT
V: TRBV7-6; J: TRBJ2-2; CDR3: ASSPNAAGGPSGELF
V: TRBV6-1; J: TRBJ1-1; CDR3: ASSEAGGGYTEAF
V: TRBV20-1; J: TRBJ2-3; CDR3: SATLAGAYTDTQY
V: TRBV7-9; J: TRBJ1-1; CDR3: ASSPKQMNTEAF